This entry features one TCR beta chain sequence. The specificity of this receptor is unknown. Per-base quality was not reported, and no clone a single base away is much larger than it. These data come from a study of blood T cells in healthy people across ages (dated by TCRdb to 2014 to 2015). As for the study more broadly: Template switching captured roughly one uniquely barcoded TCR beta cDNA molecule per two T cells in model experiments. Using deep sequencing normalized with unique cDNA molecular identifiers, the study measured how TCR beta repertoire diversity changes with age. Four age groups were formed from the donors: young (average roughly 15 years), middle-aged (more than 35), aged (under 70) and long-lived (about 75). To avoid experimental bias, donors of different ages were distributed randomly across sequencing lanes. For two donors (one aged 18 to 29 and one aged 80 or older), the study analyzed two additional independent replicas of 1 million unique cDNA reads from the same blood draw.

From cysteine to phenylalanine, the CDR3 is 14 amino acids long. Only the CDR3 portion is preserved as DNA: 42 bases, with reading frame beginning at the first base. V trim: 3 bases; J trim: 9 bases; unmatched bases: 2. Libraries were prepared through 5' RACE. Instrument on record: Illumina HiSeq 2500. A second about 7 to 12 cycle PCR used a sample-barcoded 5' primer and a J-beta primer mix. A template-switch 5' adaptor carrying 12 random nucleotides introduced a unique molecular identifier onto each TCR beta cDNA molecule. At least 3 million CDR3-containing paired-end reads were obtained from each sample. First-strand cDNA was synthesized from all RNA with the Mint cDNA synthesis kit, primed by a TRBC-specific oligonucleotide. All cDNA was treated with uracil-DNA glycosylase and then went through a first 18-cycle PCR with the universal primers M1SS and BC2_uni_R. In the paper's pipeline: Normalization of each sample was performed by random selection of 1 million high-quality reads, each carrying a distinct molecular identifier. Reads with shared molecular identifiers were discarded instead of being binned into consensus sequences. MiTCR, set to a Q25 quality threshold and the strictest error-elimination algorithm, was used for CDR3 identification, clonotype clustering and error correction. A nonparametric unseen species model using Euler transformation provided a lower-bound estimate of total TCR beta diversity. TCRdb cleaned the public reads at Q25 with fastp, built clones with MiXCR and kept in-frame beta chains. CDR3 protein duplicates are merged, each entry listing the most common genes and DNA. What appears here as the V and J calls and clone size reflects TCRdb's work, not the paper's. The sample records about 940,000 distinct CDR3 sequences, around 48% of which are singletons. The ten largest clones add up to around 15% of the sample.

Results and caveats for the whole study, not just this receptor: Because donor CMV infection status was unknown, age-related changes in expanded clonotypes were potentially confounded. Since profiling was done on bulk unsorted PBMCs, naive and antigen-experienced compartments could not be conclusively compared. The long-lived group showed more naive CD4+ T cells, fewer expanded clones and increased TCR diversity than the aged group, suggesting age selection. A strong correlation was found between observed TCR beta diversity and the percentage of naive T cells measured by flow cytometry. Estimates of total diversity based on one million sequenced T cells were regarded as lower bounds and as underestimates. Observed TCR beta diversity per million T cells fell roughly linearly with age, and a significant reduction was already apparent by age around 40.

Donors were 30 to 45 systemically healthy Caucasian individuals from Russia aged roughly 6 to 95 years. Ten milliliters of peripheral blood were drawn from each donor into EDTA-treated Vacutainer tubes. PBMCs were isolated by Ficoll-Paque density-gradient centrifugation, with at least 6 million obtained per sample. Trizol reagent was used to extract total RNA from the PBMCs, yielding at least 5 micrograms per sample. Naive CD45RAhigh/CD27high T cell percentages were measured by flow cytometry on a PBMC aliquot from every donor. This TCR derives from a man aged 25-45 years in good health. The chain joins TRBV12-3 or TRBV12-4 to TRBJ1-6, and TRBD1 aligns with 10 junction nucleotides. Sequencing input: blood. The CDR3 is CASSLTGGLSPLHF. The nucleotides are TGTGCCAGCAGTTTGACAGGGGGCCTTTCACCCCTCCACTTT.